This T cell receptor beta chain comes out of a study of shared clonotypes between healthy human individuals. This clone was observed a few times. Antigen specificity is unknown. The assay was run at deep level. In the source study's methods: Junction-only sequences produced by ImmunoSEQ had no quality scores, so filtering differed. The table came from immunoSEQ multiplex PCR; TCRdb's copy has only in-frame clones and leaves some out. From that table come the V and J calls and clone size; the DNA was used to work out D and trimming. The sample gives 2,500,000 or so clones, about 90% of which show up once; 0.3% to 0.45% is in the top ten. Study-level findings and limits: Researchers sampled only blood; tissue repertoires likely differ. Around 5.4% of naive CD4 clonotypes were common to several donors.

Germline V gene data show CDR1 as MDHEN and CDR2 as SYDVKM. V gave up 3 bases and J gave up 10 bases, with 10 bases separating them. The CDR3 sequence is 12 residues long. This TCR came from a man younger than 35 in good health. Some clones in this sample may be carry-over from other donors' samples. The chain uses TRBV28 and TRBJ1-5; D is undetermined. The sequencing input was naive CD4+ T cells from PBMCs. The subset denotes: CD45RA+ positively selected. The CDR3 region is CASSFFRHPQHF. The CDR3 coding sequence is TGTGCCAGCAGTTTCTTCCGTCATCCCCAGCATTTT.